This T cell receptor (beta chain) was sequenced during a study of patients and donors after allogeneic stem cell transplantation. MiXCR, applied by TCRdb to the RT-PCR reads, yields one record per CDR3 protein. The sample records 40,000 to 45,000 distinct CDR3 sequences, about 31% being singletons. From germline, CDR1 is SQVTM and CDR2 ANQGSEA. The CDR3 is made up of 15 amino acids. V was pared by 4 bases and J by 2 bases, with 9 bases of the junction left unmatched. The sequence derives from a human donor who was either an allogeneic HSCT recipient or a stem cell or donor lymphocyte infusion donor (not recorded which). It is not recorded whose cells these are; they may come from a transplant donor. Sequencing was done on a sample of blood, either unsorted or a sorted T cell fraction (not recorded which). This chain joins TRBV29-1 and TRBJ2-7, with 9 bases matching TRBD1. The CDR3 region is CSVGPGQGNTYEQYF. CDR3 in DNA: TGCAGCGTTGGACCGGGACAGGGTAATACCTACGAGCAGTACTTC.